Shown below are 19 T cell receptor beta chains from a single sample sequenced in a study of T cells in localized non-small cell lung cancer. Sequencing was performed with immunoSEQ multiplex PCR; in TCRdb, only in-frame clones are kept and a portion is missing. The top ten hold around 5% of the sample, which has fewer than 6,000 clones, about 30% seen once. The material was lung tumor tissue, obtained before any cancer treatment. The receptors here all came from a man aged 40-75 years with stage II lung adenocarcinoma.

The V gene is TRBV1, the J gene TRBJ2-3; the table assigns TRBD2, which was not confirmed against the DNA. TRBV1 is recorded as a pseudogene. The CDR3 spans 14 residues. The CDR3 loop is CASSPGVSTDTQYF. Here the CDR3 DNA reads TGCGCCAGCAGCCCCGGGGTGAGCACAGATACGCAGTATTTT.

This clone is deemed medium-sized. This chain links TRBV11-3 with TRBJ2-7; 8 bases are shared with TRBD1. CDR1 is SGHNT, CDR2 YENEEA, per germline. The CDR3 loop spans 14 amino acids. The J segment lost 5 bases and the V segment lost 7 bases, leaving 10 bases of the junction unmatched. The CDR3 sequence: CASNQGAGLDEQYF. The DNA for the CDR3 is TGTGCCAGCAACCAGGGGGCAGGGCTGGACGAGCAGTACTTC.

V is TRBV30 and J is TRBJ2-5; D unresolved. V lost 2 bases to trimming and J lost 0 bases, with 4 bases between them. The CDR3 sequence is 12 residues long. In germline, CDR1 is GTSNPN, CDR2 SVGIG (reference sequence). CDR3 sequence (DNA): TGTGCCTGGAGTAGGAACCAAGAGACCCAGTACTTC. It specifies CAWSRNQETQYF. The variable domain in full, completed from reference TRBV30 and TRBJ2-5, reads SQTIHQWPATLVQPVGSPLSLECTVEGTSNPNLYWYRQAAGRGLQLLFYSVGIGQISSEVPQNLSASRPQDRQFILSSKKLLLSDSGFYLCAWSRNQETQYFGPGTRLLVL.

This chain uses TRBV12-5 with TRBJ2-1; no clear D gene. Germline values: CDR1 LGHNT, CDR2 FRNRAP. The CDR3 extends over 14 amino acids. Trimming took off 1 base at V and 4 bases at J, with 8 bases between the two ends. The CDR3, as DNA: TGTGCTAGTGGTTTGGGCGGCGAATACAATGAGCAGTTCTTC. This sequence encodes CASGLGGEYNEQFF.

This clone was seen more than once but under ten times. J is TRBJ1-4 and V is TRBV9; 7 nucleotides agree with TRBD1. The CDR3 is 16 amino acids. The J segment lost 7 bases and the V segment lost 3 bases, leaving 12 bases of the junction unmatched. In germline, CDR1 is SGDLS, CDR2 YYNGEE. The chain's CDR3 is CASSASTGLQGEKLFF. The CDR3 DNA reads as TGTGCCAGCAGCGCATCGACAGGGCTCCAAGGTGAAAAACTGTTTTTT.

This rearrangement joins TRBV19 to TRBJ2-3; 8 nucleotides line up with TRBD1. The CDR3 consists of 17 residues. Germline CDR1 LNHDA, CDR2 SQIVND (reference sequence). The ends lost 7 bases at V and 0 bases at J; junction bases unmatched: 12. The DNA of the CDR3 is TGTGCCAGTACTGGGGGGACAGGTCGTTATAGCACAGATACGCAGTATTTT. Residues: CASTGGTGRYSTDTQYF.

This clone appeared a few times. The rearrangement joins TRBV11-3 to TRBJ1-1; D is possibly TRBD1 (5 bases). Trimming removed 2 bases from V and 6 bases from J, with 19 bases in between. Per germline, CDR1 SGHNT and CDR2 YENEEA. This CDR3 comprises 16 residues. In nucleotides, the CDR3 is TGTGCCAGCAGCTTACAAGACGGCGGGTTAGGGGCTGAAGCTTTCTTT. Encoded protein: CASSLQDGGLGAEAFF.

V is TRBV15 and J is TRBJ2-3; D is uncertain. The length of the CDR3 is 16 residues. Germline V gene sequence: CDR1 LNHNV, CDR2 YYDKDF (reference sequence). V dropped 0 bases and J dropped 0 bases, with 10 bases sitting between them. CDR3 nucleotide sequence: TGTGCCACCAGCAGAGATAGGAAGCTCAGCACAGATACGCAGTATTTT. Its translation: CATSRDRKLSTDTQYF. Using reference TRBV15 and TRBJ2-3 for the parts outside the CDR3, the full variable domain is DAMVIQNPRYQVTQFGKPVTLSCSQTLNHNVMYWYQQKSSQAPKLLFHYYDKDFNNEADTPDNFQSRRPNTSFCFLDIRSPGLGDTAMYLCATSRDRKLSTDTQYFGPGTRLTVL.

This clone was recorded a few times. V usage is TRBV9 and J usage is TRBJ2-3; 9 positions match TRBD1. J lost 3 bases, V lost 4 bases, and 6 bases had no gene match. Germline V lookup: CDR1 SGDLS, CDR2 YYNGEE. The CDR3 covers 15 residues. The CDR3 sequence: CASSIDRGETDTQYF. The DNA of the CDR3 is TGTGCCAGCAGCATTGACAGGGGGGAAACAGATACGCAGTATTTT.

The chain recombines TRBV19 with TRBJ2-3; D is uncertain. Per germline, CDR1 LNHDA and CDR2 SQIVND (reference sequence). The CDR3 loop spans 14 amino acids. Trimming removed 5 bases at V and 2 bases at J, with 11 bases between. CDR3 amino acids: CASSGKGPTDTQYF. In DNA form, the CDR3 reads TGTGCCAGTAGTGGCAAAGGGCCCACAGATACGCAGTATTTT.

The table lists this clone with a few counts. Germline and junction disagree at one end, which may indicate a read error. The gene calls are TRBV6-8 and TRBJ2-5; D may be TRBD1 (7 bases). CDR1 and CDR2 (germline): MNHGY, SAAAGT. There are 14 residues in the CDR3. The CDR3 DNA follows: TGTGCCAGCAGTGACTCAGGGGGAGGAGAGACCCAGTACTTC. Protein sequence: CASSDSGGGETQYF.

This clone was found a few times. The chain has TRBV11-3 and TRBJ2-5, with 8 bases fitting TRBD1. CDR3 size: 15 residues. Germline V gene lookup returns CDR1 SGHNT and CDR2 YENEEA. The J segment lost 4 bases and the V segment lost 4 bases, leaving 8 bases of the junction unmatched. The CDR3 loop is CASSYDRGRVETQYF. CDR3 coding DNA: TGTGCCAGCAGCTATGACAGGGGCAGGGTAGAGACCCAGTACTTC.

This clone is labeled medium-sized. The rearrangement links TRBV11-3 to TRBJ2-3; D may be TRBD1 or TRBD2 (6 bases each). CDR1 SGHNT and CDR2 YENEEA come from the germline V gene. The CDR3 extends over 16 amino acids. V was cut by 7 bases and J by 0 bases, with 17 bases left in between. CDR3 in DNA: TGTGCCAGCAACAAGGGGGGAGTAACTAGCACAGATACGCAGTATTTT. Protein: CASNKGGVTSTDTQYF.

The chain recombines TRBV11-3 with TRBJ1-1; maybe TRBD1 (5 bases). This CDR3 spans 16 amino acids. Germline loops: CDR1 SGHNT, CDR2 YENEEA. The ends were cut back, 3 bases at V and 4 bases at J, with 18 bases in the middle. The CDR3: CASSLSGVGRATEAFF. CDR3 nucleotides: TGTGCCAGCAGCTTGTCGGGGGTTGGTCGAGCCACTGAAGCTTTCTTT.

The chain recombines TRBV28 with TRBJ2-2, with 7 bases matching TRBD1. The CDR3 is made up of 16 amino acids. The germline CDR1 and CDR2 sequences are MDHEN and SYDVKM. The V segment lost 3 bases and the J segment 4 bases; nucleotides outside the gene matches: 8. CDR3 in DNA: TGTGCCAGCAGTTTCCCAAGGGGGCTGAGCACCGGGGAGCTGTTTTTT. Residues: CASSFPRGLSTGELFF.

This clone is classed as medium-sized. The chain's CDR3 is CASSLGVRQETQYF. In nucleotides, the CDR3 is TGTGCCAGCAGCTTAGGTGTTAGACAAGAGACCCAGTACTTC. V gene TRBV11-3 combines with J gene TRBJ2-5; the D is unclear. The CDR3 is 14 residues long. Trimming removed 1 base from V and 2 bases from J, with 8 bases in between. Germline-derived CDR1 and CDR2 are SGHNT and YENEEA.

V is TRBV9 and J is TRBJ2-7, with 11 bases identical to TRBD2. The CDR3 covers 19 residues. Trimming cost V 4 bases and J 2 bases; bases outside gene matches: 17. Per the germline V gene, CDR1 is SGDLS and CDR2 is YYNGEE. The CDR3 protein is CASSPRPRLAGNLAYEQYF. The CDR3 DNA follows: TGTGCCAGCAGCCCTCGCCCGAGACTAGCGGGGAATCTGGCCTACGAGCAGTACTTC.

This clone occurred a few times. The chain is built from TRBV28 and TRBJ2-7; D perhaps matches TRBD2 (5 bases). The CDR3 runs to 12 residues. V lost 3 bases to trimming and J lost 7 bases, with 10 bases between them. From germline, CDR1 is MDHEN and CDR2 SYDVKM. CDR3 nucleotides: TGTGCCAGCAGTTTGAGGGCTTGGGAGCAGTACTTC. Translated, it gives CASSLRAWEQYF.

The chain has TRBV6-8 and TRBJ2-1; D is possibly TRBD2 (6 bases). The V gene's germline CDR1 is MNHGY and CDR2 SAAAGT. V lost 6 bases, J lost 6 bases, and 18 bases lay in between. The CDR3 contains 15 residues. This chain's CDR3 is CASREGSGGRNEQFF. In DNA form, the CDR3 reads TGTGCCAGCAGGGAAGGGAGTGGAGGGCGCAATGAGCAGTTCTTC.